These 27 T cell receptor beta chains were all obtained from the same sample, sequenced in a study of control samples from healthy donors and cancer patients. This table comes from immunoSEQ multiplex PCR, and its TCRdb copy is limited to in-frame clones, with some not included. The repertoire holds over 90,000 clones, roughly 89% seen once, with roughly 19% in the top ten. The sequenced sample was PBMCs. Receptors originate from a man between 60 and 75 years old with lung cancer.

This chain links TRBV9 with TRBJ1-2; no definite D call. The CDR3 extends over 12 amino acids. Looked up from germline, CDR1 is SGDLS and CDR2 is YYNGEE. Trimming shortened V by 4 bases and J by 7 bases, and 11 bases separated the two germline ends. The CDR3 coding sequence is TGTGCCAGCAGCCCGTATGCTCGTGGCTACACCTTC. This translates into CASSPYARGYTF.

The chain has TRBV12-5 and TRBJ1-4; D call uncertain. Trimming left V 2 bases short and J 8 bases short, with 6 bases between. The CDR3 length is 12 residues. Germline V gene sequence: CDR1 LGHNT, CDR2 FRNRAP. The CDR3 DNA is TGTGCTAGTGGTTTGTCTTCGGAAAAACTGTTTTTT. Residues: CASGLSSEKLFF.

The rearrangement links TRBV7-2 to TRBJ2-7; D is ambiguous. There are 15 residues in the CDR3. Between the trimmed V and J ends, which lost 1 base and 4 bases, there was a span of 14 bases. Germline CDR1 is SGHTA and CDR2 is FQGNSA. CDR3 DNA sequence: TGTGCCAGCAGCTTAGAACCTATCGTTCGGTACGAGCAGTACTTC. It is translated as CASSLEPIVRYEQYF.

This sequence joins TRBV4-2 and TRBJ1-1, with 9 positions matching TRBD1. Germline V gene sequence: CDR1 LGHNA, CDR2 YNFKEQ. V was clipped by 5 bases and J by 1 base; unmatched bases: 5. CDR3 length: 15 residues. DNA for the CDR3: TGTGCCAGCAGCGTCCGGGACAGGGCGAACACTGAAGCTTTCTTT. Protein: CASSVRDRANTEAFF.

The J gene is TRBJ2-5, the V gene TRBV11-1, with 11 bases lining up with TRBD2. Trimming at V came to 8 bases and at J to 3 bases, leaving 5 bases not matched to a gene. Looked up from germline, CDR1 is SGHAT and CDR2 is FQDESV (reference sequence). The CDR3 has 14 amino acids. The CDR3 is CASGPGLAEETQYF. CDR3 DNA sequence: TGTGCCAGCGGGCCGGGACTAGCGGAAGAGACCCAGTACTTC.

The rearrangement uses TRBV3-1 (or the pseudogene TRBV3-2) and TRBJ2-2; 7 bases line up with TRBD2. The CDR3 consists of 16 residues. The V gene's germline CDR1 is LGHDT and CDR2 YNNKEL (reference sequence). Unmatched junction bases numbered 4, after V lost 1 base and J lost 2 bases. CDR3 nucleotide sequence: TGTGCCAGCAGCCAAGGAGCGGGGAGTAACACCGGGGAGCTGTTTTTT. This translates into CASSQGAGSNTGELFF.

V gene TRBV29-1 combines with J gene TRBJ1-1; possibly TRBD1 for D (6 bases). V lost 6 bases and J 1 base, leaving 9 bases between the germline ends. The germline gives CDR1 SQVTM, CDR2 ANQGSEA. This CDR3 spans 12 amino acids. The CDR3 DNA sequence: TGCAGCGTGCTGACAGGGAACACTGAAGCTTTCTTT. It translates to CSVLTGNTEAFF. The full variable domain, with the rest looked up from reference TRBV29-1 and TRBJ1-1, is SAVISQKPSRDICQRGTSLTIQCQVDSQVTMMFWYRQQPGQSLTLIATANQGSEATYESGFVIDKFPISRPNLTFSTLTVSNMSPEDSSIYLCSVLTGNTEAFFGQGTRLTVV.

V usage is TRBV18 and J usage is TRBJ1-6; 11 bases line up with TRBD1. The CDR3 covers 16 residues. The germline gives CDR1 KGHSH, CDR2 LQKENI. Trimming cost V 4 bases and J 7 bases; bases outside gene matches: 6. CDR3 loop: CASSLWTGGENSPLHF. CDR3 coding DNA: TGTGCCAGCTCACTATGGACAGGGGGCGAGAATTCACCCCTCCACTTT. The whole variable domain, remainder taken from reference TRBV18 and TRBJ1-6, is NAGVMQNPRHLVRRRGQEARLRCSPMKGHSHVYWYRQLPEEGLKFMVYLQKENIIDESGMPKERFSAEFPKEGPSILRIQQVVRGDSAAYFCASSLWTGGENSPLHFGNGTRLTVT.

V gene TRBV2 combines with J gene TRBJ1-5, with D maybe TRBD1 (5 bases). The CDR3 extends over 13 amino acids. Germline loops: CDR1 SNHLY, CDR2 FYNNEI. V was shortened by 5 bases and J by 5 bases, with 10 bases between the two germline ends. The CDR3 DNA sequence: TGTGCCAGCAGTAGACAGATCGATCAGCCCCAGCATTTT. It is translated as CASSRQIDQPQHF.

The chain combines TRBV4-1 with TRBJ2-6; no reliable D call. Between the trimmed V and J ends, which lost 1 base and 0 bases, there was a span of 10 bases. CDR1 is MGHRA and CDR2 is YSYEKL in the germline V gene. The CDR3 loop spans 17 amino acids. The CDR3 loop reads CASSQAGASSGANVLTF. The CDR3 DNA sequence: TGCGCCAGCAGCCAAGCAGGAGCAAGCTCTGGGGCCAACGTCCTGACTTTC.

This clone has a single count. The chain employs TRBV6-5 and TRBJ1-1, with unresolved D. The CDR3 consists of 15 residues. The V and J ends lost 2 bases and 2 bases respectively, with 12 bases between them. CDR1 and CDR2 from the germline V gene are MNHEY and SVGAGI. CDR3 DNA sequence: TGTGCCAGCAGTTACGGCCTACGGCCTAACACTGAAGCTTTCTTT. Its translation is CASSYGLRPNTEAFF.

This chain links TRBV5-1 with TRBJ1-2, with no clear D. The CDR3 has 12 residues. In germline, CDR1 is SGHRS, CDR2 YFSETQ. The germline V and J ends were trimmed by 5 bases and 4 bases, with 9 bases remaining between them. CDR3 in DNA: TGCGCCAGCAGTCTGGACTTCTATGGCTACACCTTC. Its protein is CASSLDFYGYTF.

This chain joins TRBV7-9 and TRBJ1-5; D is perhaps TRBD1 (6 bases). The CDR3 is made up of 16 amino acids. Trimming removed 4 bases at V and 7 bases at J, with 20 bases between. Per germline, CDR1 SEHNR and CDR2 FQNEAQ (reference sequence). The CDR3 is CASSSTDQGIGQPQHF. The CDR3 coding sequence is TGTGCCAGCAGCTCTACCGATCAGGGGATCGGGCAGCCCCAGCATTTT. Supplemented by reference TRBV7-9 and TRBJ1-5, the full variable domain reads DTGVSQNPRHKITKRGQNVTFRCDPISEHNRLYWYRQTLGQGPEFLTYFQNEAQLEKSRLLSDRFSAERPKGSFSTLEIQRTEQGDSAMYLCASSSTDQGIGQPQHFGDGTRLSIL.

Only a few counts were recorded for this clone. V gene TRBV27 combines with J gene TRBJ2-7; D assignment may be TRBD1 or TRBD2 (5 bases each). Germline V gives CDR1 MNHEY, CDR2 SMNVEV (reference sequence). The CDR3 sequence is 13 residues long. V lost 6 bases, J lost 4 bases, and 13 bases lay in between. This chain's CDR3 is CASSRLGGYEQYF. In nucleotides, the CDR3 is TGTGCCAGCAGCCGCCTTGGGGGTTACGAGCAGTACTTC.

V is TRBV5-1 and J is TRBJ1-2, with D tentatively TRBD1 (5 bases). Germline CDR1 is SGHRS and CDR2 is YFSETQ. The CDR3 is made up of 15 amino acids. V was pared by 3 bases and J by 7 bases, with 19 bases between. The CDR3 region has the DNA TGCGCCAGCAGCTCTCGGATGGAAGGGGCGGGTGGCTACACCTTC. It encodes CASSSRMEGAGGYTF.

The chain couples TRBV4-1 to TRBJ1-2; 10 bases align to TRBD1. CDR1 is MGHRA and CDR2 is YSYEKL in the germline V gene. The CDR3 contains 16 residues. Unmatched junction bases numbered 6, after V lost 2 bases and J lost 3 bases. The CDR3 loop is CASSQRDRGKDYGYTF. For the CDR3, the DNA is TGCGCCAGCAGCCAAAGGGACAGGGGTAAAGACTATGGCTACACCTTC.

This clone was seen more than once but under ten times. The chain recombines TRBV6-5 with TRBJ2-2; a possible D gene is TRBD1 (6 bases). The length of the CDR3 is 15 residues. Germline loops: CDR1 MNHEY, CDR2 SVGAGI. V shed 5 bases and J shed 5 bases, with 15 bases lying between them. The CDR3 region is CASSLSGAGTGELFF. The CDR3 DNA sequence: TGTGCCAGCAGTCTCTCAGGGGCAGGTACCGGGGAGCTGTTTTTT.

This chain joins TRBV11-3 and TRBJ2-7; 11 bases are a match to TRBD2. V shed 5 bases and J 3 bases; nucleotides not matched to a gene: 18. From germline, CDR1 is SGHNT and CDR2 YENEEA. This CDR3 has 19 residues. CDR3 region: CASSPFSSLAGGRGYEQYV. The DNA for the CDR3 is TGTGCCAGCAGCCCCTTTTCATCCCTAGCGGGGGGCCGGGGCTACGAGCAGTACGTC.

The V gene is TRBV4-1, the J gene TRBJ1-2; weak D call: TRBD1 (5 bases). The germline gives CDR1 MGHRA, CDR2 YSYEKL. Trimming stripped 0 bases from V and 0 bases from J, with 14 bases between. The CDR3 sequence is 17 residues long. The CDR3 nucleotides are TGCGCCAGCAGCCAAGATCCTGGGACTTCAGCTAACTATGGCTACACCTTC. Translated, it gives CASSQDPGTSANYGYTF.

The chain employs TRBV5-5 and TRBJ2-7; tentatively, D is TRBD1 (5 bases). Trimming left V 2 bases short and J 4 bases short, with 10 bases between. This CDR3 region has 13 residues. The V gene's germline CDR1 is SGHKS and CDR2 YYEKEE (reference sequence). The CDR3 here is CASSFLTGYEQYV. The DNA of the CDR3 is TGTGCCAGCAGCTTCTTAACAGGATACGAGCAGTACGTC.

The chain recombines TRBV4-2 with TRBJ1-1, with TRBD1 as a possible D gene (5 bases). Per germline, CDR1 LGHNA and CDR2 YNFKEQ. The CDR3 has 15 residues. V lost 4 bases and J lost 4, with 16 bases in between. The CDR3: CASSRTLGDGTEAFF. CDR3 nucleotide sequence: TGTGCCAGCAGCCGGACCTTGGGGGACGGCACTGAAGCTTTCTTT.

The rearrangement uses TRBV5-1 and TRBJ2-4; TRBD2 is a possible D gene (7 bases). With 3 bases removed from V and 8 bases from J, the gap between germline ends came to 18 bases. Germline lookup yields CDR1 SGHRS and CDR2 YFSETQ. CDR3 length equals 15 residues. CDR3: CASSSRLGEGDIQYF. In DNA, the CDR3 is TGCGCCAGCAGCTCCCGGCTTGGGGAGGGGGACATTCAGTACTTC. The whole variable domain, filled in from reference TRBV5-1 and TRBJ2-4, reads KAGVTQTPRYLIKTRGQQVTLSCSPISGHRSVSWYQQTPGQGLQFLFEYFSETQRNKGNFPGRFSGRQFSNSRSEMNVSTLELGDSALYLCASSSRLGEGDIQYFGAGTRLSVL.

The rearrangement joins TRBV7-7 to TRBJ2-5; TRBD1 might be the D (5 bases). The CDR3 has 14 residues. V was pared by 1 base and J by 5 bases, with 11 bases between. CDR1 and CDR2 (germline): SSHAT, FNYEAQ (reference sequence). The CDR3 here is CASSLVVGRETQYF. The CDR3 bases are TGTGCCAGCAGCTTAGTTGTGGGGCGGGAGACCCAGTACTTC.

This chain links TRBV4-2 with TRBJ2-5, with TRBD1 matching 7 bases. Trimming took 5 bases from V and 5 from J; bases not matched to a gene: 8. CDR1 and CDR2 (germline): LGHNA, YNFKEQ. This CDR3 comprises 14 residues. The DNA of the CDR3 is TGTGCCAGCAGCAAGACAGGGAGTCCGGAGACCCAGTACTTC. Protein sequence: CASSKTGSPETQYF.

The rearrangement links TRBV6-5 to TRBJ1-2; unclear D gene. The V end lost 0 bases, the J end lost 4 bases, and 6 bases lay between the germline ends. The germline V gene has CDR1 MNHEY and CDR2 SVGAGI. The CDR3 runs 13 residues. The CDR3 coding sequence is TGTGCCAGCAGTTACTCTACGGCCTATGGCTACACCTTC. Translated, it gives CASSYSTAYGYTF.

This chain uses TRBV5-1 with TRBJ2-3, with 8 bases matching TRBD2. The junction had 4 bases not matched to a gene; V was cut back by 0 bases and J by 1 base. This CDR3 region has 16 residues. CDR1 and CDR2 from the germline V gene are SGHRS and YFSETQ. The CDR3 here is CASSLAAGAGTDTQYF. The CDR3 coding sequence is TGCGCCAGCAGCTTGGCAGCGGGGGCGGGCACAGATACGCAGTATTTT.

This clone was seen once. This rearrangement joins TRBV5-3 to TRBJ2-3; D remains unclear. TRBV5-3 is labeled an ORF, and its function is uncertain. V was pared by 2 bases and J by 3 bases, with 10 bases between. The CDR3 is 14 amino acids. Here the CDR3 reads CARSFPLRTDTQYF. In DNA form, the CDR3 reads TGTGCCAGAAGCTTTCCATTAAGAACAGATACGCAGTATTTT.